A selection of T cell receptor beta chains follows, all from one sample in a study of blood T cell repertoires in COVID-19. The data were produced by immunoSEQ multiplex PCR, yet TCRdb's version contains in-frame clones alone and is incomplete. The sample records about 230,000 clones, about 80% being singletons. The sequenced sample consisted of peripheral blood. The receptors shown here come from a woman between 50 and 59 years old with acute or convalescent COVID-19. Both conserved end residues are part of each CDR3. Fields, in order: CDR3 protein, CDR3 DNA, D gene, clone size, J gene, V gene. D genes are given only for firm matches. The size of a clone is reported for some rows only, either as once, few or many, or as a class for expanded clones.

CDR3 protein: CASSQTTGGGNEKLFF
CDR3 DNA: TGTGCCAGCAGCCAAACCACGGGAGGGGGGAATGAAAAACTGTTTTTT
D gene: NA
clone size: NA
J gene: TRBJ1-4
V gene: TRBV7-2

CDR3 protein: CASGGNRGGSAEAFF
CDR3 DNA: TGTGCCAGCGGAGGGAATAGGGGTGGAAGCGCTGAAGCTTTCTTT
D gene: NA
clone size: NA
J gene: TRBJ1-1
V gene: TRBV7-9

CDR3 protein: CASSLSVGVYEQYF
CDR3 DNA: TGTGCCAGCAGTTTATCCGTGGGAGTCTACGAGCAGTACTTC
D gene: NA
clone size: few
J gene: TRBJ2-7
V gene: TRBV27

CDR3 protein: CASSLTGVSTDTQYF
CDR3 DNA: TGTGCCAGCAGCTTAACGGGAGTGAGCACAGATACGCAGTATTTT
D gene: NA
clone size: NA
J gene: TRBJ2-3
V gene: TRBV7-2

CDR3 protein: CASSLGRGLDTQYF
CDR3 DNA: TGCGCCAGCAGCTTGGGGCGGGGGCTAGATACGCAGTATTTT
D gene: NA
clone size: few
J gene: TRBJ2-3
V gene: TRBV5-1

CDR3 protein: CASSLVGDSETQYF
CDR3 DNA: TGTGCCAGCAGCTTGGTGGGGGACTCAGAGACCCAGTACTTC
D gene: NA
clone size: NA
J gene: TRBJ2-5
V gene: TRBV5-6

CDR3 protein: CASSLGQAPYSNQPQHF
CDR3 DNA: TGTGCCAGCAGCTTAGGACAGGCCCCGTATAGCAATCAGCCCCAGCATTTT
D gene: NA
clone size: NA
J gene: TRBJ1-5
V gene: TRBV7-9

CDR3 protein: CASSYSRNTNSPLHF
CDR3 DNA: TGTGCCAGCAGTTACTCGCGAAATACCAATTCACCCCTCCACTTT
D gene: NA
clone size: NA
J gene: TRBJ1-6
V gene: TRBV6-5

CDR3 protein: CASTPGMGTGELFF
CDR3 DNA: TGTGCCAGCACTCCAGGGATGGGCACCGGGGAGCTGTTTTTT
D gene: NA
clone size: NA
J gene: TRBJ2-2
V gene: TRBV2

CDR3 protein: CASSFPIPRGLTPYEQYF
CDR3 DNA: TGTGCCAGCAGTTTCCCGATTCCCAGGGGGCTAACCCCCTACGAGCAGTACTTC
D gene: TRBD1
clone size: NA
J gene: TRBJ2-7
V gene: TRBV28

CDR3 protein: CASSQADYTDTQYF
CDR3 DNA: TGTGCCAGCAGCCAAGCTGACTACACAGATACGCAGTATTTT
D gene: NA
clone size: once
J gene: TRBJ2-3
V gene: TRBV14

CDR3 protein: CATSAIDREGKNEQFF
CDR3 DNA: TGTGCCACCAGTGCCATTGACAGGGAAGGGAAGAATGAGCAGTTCTTC
D gene: TRBD1
clone size: NA
J gene: TRBJ2-1
V gene: TRBV24-1

CDR3 protein: CASRRVVNTGELFF
CDR3 DNA: TGTGCCAGCAGGAGGGTAGTTAACACCGGGGAGCTGTTTTTT
D gene: NA
clone size: NA
J gene: TRBJ2-2
V gene: TRBV28

CDR3 protein: CASSRDRGFGETQYF
CDR3 DNA: TGCGCCAGTAGCCGGGACAGGGGTTTCGGAGAGACCCAGTACTTC
D gene: TRBD1
clone size: NA
J gene: TRBJ2-5
V gene: TRBV10-1

CDR3 protein: CASRGTGEGNSPLHF
CDR3 DNA: TGTGCCAGCAGGGGGACAGGGGAGGGAAATTCACCCCTCCACTTT
D gene: TRBD1
clone size: NA
J gene: TRBJ1-6
V gene: TRBV7-8

CDR3 protein: CASSLRGEKLFF
CDR3 DNA: TGTGCCAGCAGCTTAAGGGGCGAAAAACTGTTTTTT
D gene: NA
clone size: NA
J gene: TRBJ1-4
V gene: TRBV7-8

CDR3 protein: CASSSGYNEQFF
CDR3 DNA: TGTGCCAGCAGTTCAGGCTACAATGAGCAGTTCTTC
D gene: NA
clone size: NA
J gene: TRBJ2-1
V gene: TRBV6-5

CDR3 protein: CAWSVVNTGELFF
CDR3 DNA: TGTGCCTGGAGTGTCGTAAACACCGGGGAGCTGTTTTTT
D gene: NA
clone size: NA
J gene: TRBJ2-2
V gene: TRBV30

CDR3 protein: CASSLGDTPEAFF
CDR3 DNA: TGCGCCAGCAGCTTGGGTGACACCCCTGAAGCTTTCTTT
D gene: NA
clone size: NA
J gene: TRBJ1-1
V gene: TRBV5-1

CDR3 protein: CASSLRQGDNEQYF
CDR3 DNA: TGTGCCAGCAGCTTACGACAGGGAGACAACGAGCAGTACTTC
D gene: TRBD1
clone size: NA
J gene: TRBJ2-7
V gene: TRBV7-2

CDR3 protein: CASSPRTSGSVDQETQYF
CDR3 DNA: TGTGCCAGCTCACCTCGGACTAGCGGGAGTGTGGACCAAGAGACCCAGTACTTC
D gene: TRBD2
clone size: NA
J gene: TRBJ2-5
V gene: TRBV18

CDR3 protein: CATRKLAGGPNIQYF
CDR3 DNA: TGTGCCACCAGGAAGCTAGCGGGAGGGCCGAACATTCAGTACTTC
D gene: TRBD2
clone size: few
J gene: TRBJ2-4
V gene: TRBV24-1

CDR3 protein: CASSLPQGVGYTF
CDR3 DNA: TGTGCCAGCAGTTTACCCCAAGGGGTAGGCTACACCTTC
D gene: NA
clone size: NA
J gene: TRBJ1-2
V gene: TRBV12-3/TRBV12-4

CDR3 protein: CASSLRGSDSYEQYF
CDR3 DNA: TGTGCCAGCAGCTTACGAGGCAGCGACTCCTACGAGCAGTACTTC
D gene: NA
clone size: NA
J gene: TRBJ2-7
V gene: TRBV7-9

CDR3 protein: CASSEVSAGWGTDTQYF
CDR3 DNA: TGTGCCAGCAGTGAAGTTTCCGCGGGTTGGGGCACAGATACGCAGTATTTT
D gene: NA
clone size: NA
J gene: TRBJ2-3
V gene: TRBV2

CDR3 protein: CASSSWVGQGGNEQFF
CDR3 DNA: TGTGCCAGCAGCAGCTGGGTGGGACAGGGCGGCAATGAGCAGTTCTTC
D gene: TRBD1
clone size: NA
J gene: TRBJ2-1
V gene: TRBV25-1

CDR3 protein: CASSLSAGNGETQYF
CDR3 DNA: TGTGCCAGCAGCTTATCAGCGGGGAATGGAGAGACCCAGTACTTC
D gene: TRBD2
clone size: NA
J gene: TRBJ2-5
V gene: TRBV7-8

CDR3 protein: CAWTPGVVYGYTF
CDR3 DNA: TGTGCCTGGACCCCAGGGGTCGTCTATGGCTACACCTTC
D gene: NA
clone size: NA
J gene: TRBJ1-2
V gene: TRBV30

CDR3 protein: CASGRQSSPYYGYTF
CDR3 DNA: TGTGCCAGCGGGCGACAGTCCTCTCCCTACTATGGCTACACCTTC
D gene: NA
clone size: once
J gene: TRBJ1-2
V gene: TRBV4-2

CDR3 protein: CASSLTSGAYEQYF
CDR3 DNA: TGTGCCAGCAGCTTAACATCGGGAGCCTACGAGCAGTACTTC
D gene: NA
clone size: NA
J gene: TRBJ2-7
V gene: TRBV7-2

CDR3 protein: CASSPRGTGDTEAFF
CDR3 DNA: TGTGCCAGCTCACCTCGAGGGACAGGCGACACTGAAGCTTTCTTT
D gene: TRBD1
clone size: NA
J gene: TRBJ1-1
V gene: TRBV18

CDR3 protein: CASSERGQNTEAFF
CDR3 DNA: TGTGCCAGCAGTGAAAGGGGACAGAACACTGAAGCTTTCTTT
D gene: NA
clone size: NA
J gene: TRBJ1-1
V gene: TRBV2

CDR3 protein: CASSQVSYEQYF
CDR3 DNA: TGTGCCAGCAGCCAAGTTTCTTACGAGCAGTACTTC
D gene: NA
clone size: NA
J gene: TRBJ2-7
V gene: TRBV3-1/TRBV3-2

CDR3 protein: CASSQGLGGTGELFF
CDR3 DNA: TGTGCCAGCAGTCAGGGACTAGGGGGCACCGGGGAGCTGTTTTTT
D gene: TRBD2
clone size: NA
J gene: TRBJ2-2
V gene: TRBV6-6

CDR3 protein: CASSQDYTRQETQYF
CDR3 DNA: TGCGCCAGCAGCCAAGATTATACTAGGCAAGAGACCCAGTACTTC
D gene: NA
clone size: NA
J gene: TRBJ2-5
V gene: TRBV4-3

CDR3 protein: CASSLDRGSTKKLFF
CDR3 DNA: TGTGCCAGCAGCCTAGACAGGGGTTCGACAAAAAAACTGTTTTTT
D gene: TRBD1
clone size: few
J gene: TRBJ1-4
V gene: TRBV3-1/TRBV3-2

CDR3 protein: CASSFSINQPQHF
CDR3 DNA: TGTGCCAGCAGTTTTTCCATCAATCAGCCCCAGCATTTT
D gene: NA
clone size: NA
J gene: TRBJ1-5
V gene: TRBV12-3/TRBV12-4

CDR3 protein: CAWSRDINQPQHF
CDR3 DNA: TGTGCCTGGAGTCGGGACATCAATCAGCCCCAGCATTTT
D gene: NA
clone size: NA
J gene: TRBJ1-5
V gene: TRBV30

CDR3 protein: CATSEAGVYEQYF
CDR3 DNA: TGTGCCACCAGTGAAGCGGGGGTGTACGAGCAGTACTTC
D gene: TRBD2
clone size: NA
J gene: TRBJ2-7
V gene: TRBV24-1

CDR3 protein: CAWGDRANQPQHF
CDR3 DNA: TGTGCCTGGGGGGACAGGGCCAATCAGCCCCAGCATTTT
D gene: TRBD1
clone size: few
J gene: TRBJ1-5
V gene: TRBV30

CDR3 protein: CAISEPGETQYF
CDR3 DNA: TGTGCCATCAGTGAGCCGGGGGAGACCCAGTACTTC
D gene: NA
clone size: NA
J gene: TRBJ2-5
V gene: TRBV10-3

CDR3 protein: CASSSFGTGGSYEQYF
CDR3 DNA: TGTGCCAGCAGTTCCTTCGGGACAGGGGGCTCCTACGAGCAGTACTTC
D gene: TRBD1
clone size: NA
J gene: TRBJ2-7
V gene: TRBV27

CDR3 protein: CASSLGRGGRETQYF
CDR3 DNA: TGTGCCAGCAGCCTGGGGCGCGGGGGTCGAGAGACCCAGTACTTC
D gene: TRBD2
clone size: NA
J gene: TRBJ2-5
V gene: TRBV27

CDR3 protein: CASSQEILRWTEAFF
CDR3 DNA: TGTGCCAGCAGCCAAGAAATTCTCAGGTGGACTGAAGCTTTCTTT
D gene: NA
clone size: NA
J gene: TRBJ1-1
V gene: TRBV4-2

CDR3 protein: CAWSVRGDRGPNTGELFF
CDR3 DNA: TGTGCCTGGAGTGTACGAGGGGACAGGGGGCCAAACACCGGGGAGCTGTTTTTT
D gene: TRBD1
clone size: NA
J gene: TRBJ2-2
V gene: TRBV30

CDR3 protein: CASSHRNTEAFF
CDR3 DNA: TGCGCCAGCAGCCACAGGAACACTGAAGCTTTCTTT
D gene: NA
clone size: NA
J gene: TRBJ1-1
V gene: TRBV4-1

CDR3 protein: CASSFGTSGISDTQYF
CDR3 DNA: TGTGCCAGCAGTTTCGGTACTAGCGGAATTTCTGATACGCAGTATTTT
D gene: TRBD2
clone size: NA
J gene: TRBJ2-3
V gene: TRBV27

CDR3 protein: CSVRLYNEQFF
CDR3 DNA: TGCAGTGTCCGACTCTACAATGAGCAGTTCTTC
D gene: NA
clone size: NA
J gene: TRBJ2-1
V gene: TRBV20-1

CDR3 protein: CASSSSTDTQYF
CDR3 DNA: TGTGCCAGCAGCTCTAGCACAGATACGCAGTATTTT
D gene: NA
clone size: once
J gene: TRBJ2-3
V gene: TRBV5-6

CDR3 protein: CASSQANSPLHF
CDR3 DNA: TGTGCCAGCAGCCAGGCCAATTCACCCCTCCACTTT
D gene: NA
clone size: NA
J gene: TRBJ1-6
V gene: TRBV7-9

CDR3 protein: CASTHPRFSSGNTIYF
CDR3 DNA: TGCGCCAGCACGCACCCGAGGTTCAGCTCTGGAAACACCATATATTTT
D gene: NA
clone size: NA
J gene: TRBJ1-3
V gene: TRBV23-1